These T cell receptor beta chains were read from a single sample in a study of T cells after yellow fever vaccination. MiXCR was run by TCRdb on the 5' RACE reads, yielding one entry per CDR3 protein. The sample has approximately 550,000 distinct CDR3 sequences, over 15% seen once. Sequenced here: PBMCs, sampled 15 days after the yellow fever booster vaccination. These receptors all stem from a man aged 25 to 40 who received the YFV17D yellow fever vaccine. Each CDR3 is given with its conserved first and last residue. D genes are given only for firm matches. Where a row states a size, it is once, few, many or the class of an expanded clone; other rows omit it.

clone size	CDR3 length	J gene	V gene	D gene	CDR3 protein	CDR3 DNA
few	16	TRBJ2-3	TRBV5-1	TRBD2	CASSTPGLATTDTQYF	TGCGCCAGCAGCACGCCGGGACTAGCGACTACAGATACGCAGTATTTT
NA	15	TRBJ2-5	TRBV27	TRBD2	CASSNLAGRAETQYF	TGTGCCAGCAGTAACTTAGCGGGGAGGGCGGAGACCCAGTACTTC
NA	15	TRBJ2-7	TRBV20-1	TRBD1	CSARDQRGTGSEQYF	TGCAGTGCTAGAGATCAGAGGGGGACAGGGAGCGAGCAGTACTTC
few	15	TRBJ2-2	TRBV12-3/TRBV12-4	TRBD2	CASTPSGRRTGELFF	TGTGCCAGCACCCCCAGCGGGAGGAGGACCGGGGAGCTGTTTTTT
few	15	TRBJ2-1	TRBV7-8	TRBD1	CASSLGQGLGYEQFF	TGTGCCAGCAGCTTGGGACAGGGACTCGGGTATGAGCAGTTCTTC
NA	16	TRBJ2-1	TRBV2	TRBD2	CASRISSSGPYNEQFF	TGTGCCAGCAGGATTTCCTCTAGCGGACCCTACAATGAGCAGTTCTTC
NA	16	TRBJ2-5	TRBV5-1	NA	CASSLNRRGRQETQYF	TGCGCCAGCAGCTTGAATCGTCGAGGGAGGCAAGAGACCCAGTACTTC
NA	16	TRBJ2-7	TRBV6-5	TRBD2	CASSYSMREALNEQYF	TGTGCCAGCAGTTACTCGATGCGGGAGGCGTTGAACGAGCAGTACTTC
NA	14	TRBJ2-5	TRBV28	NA	CASRATNLQETQYF	TGTGCCAGCAGAGCCACGAACCTCCAAGAGACCCAGTACTTC
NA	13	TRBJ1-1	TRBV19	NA	CASSIEGDTEAFF	TGTGCCAGTAGTATAGAGGGCGACACTGAAGCTTTCTTT
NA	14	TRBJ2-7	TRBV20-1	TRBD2	CSARFGGLAYEQYF	TGCAGTGCTAGATTCGGGGGACTAGCCTACGAGCAGTACTTC
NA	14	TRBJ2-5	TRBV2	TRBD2	CASTGLASGETQYF	TGTGCCAGCACTGGACTAGCGTCGGGAGAGACCCAGTACTTC
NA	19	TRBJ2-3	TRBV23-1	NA	CASSQSVLPRGTSTDTQYF	TGCGCCAGCAGTCAATCAGTCCTTCCCAGGGGGACTAGCACAGATACGCAGTATTTT
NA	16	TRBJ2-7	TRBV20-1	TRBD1	CSARDLDREPTYEQYF	TGCAGTGCTAGAGATCTCGACAGGGAACCAACCTACGAGCAGTACTTC
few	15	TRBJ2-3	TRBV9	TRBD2	CASSDRLAGPDTQYF	TGTGCCAGCAGCGACCGACTAGCGGGACCGGATACGCAGTATTTT
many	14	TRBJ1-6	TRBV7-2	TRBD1	CASSSRDRGSPLHF	TGTGCCAGCAGCTCCCGGGACAGGGGCTCACCCCTCCACTTT
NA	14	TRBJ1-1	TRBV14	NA	CASSPWVSSTEAFF	TGTGCCAGCAGCCCCTGGGTTTCAAGCACTGAAGCTTTCTTT
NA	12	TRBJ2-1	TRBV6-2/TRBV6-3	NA	CASSYVNNEQFF	TGTGCCAGCAGTTACGTGAACAATGAGCAGTTCTTC
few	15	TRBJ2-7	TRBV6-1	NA	CASSGRTSDSYEQYF	TGTGCCAGCAGTGGACGGACATCCGACAGCTACGAGCAGTACTTC
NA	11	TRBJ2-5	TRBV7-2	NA	CASSNSETQYF	TGTGCCAGCAGCAATAGTGAGACCCAGTACTTC
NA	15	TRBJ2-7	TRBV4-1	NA	CASSQGTSDSYEQYF	TGCGCCAGCAGCCAAGGGACCAGCGATTCCTACGAGCAGTACTTC
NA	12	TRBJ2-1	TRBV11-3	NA	CASSRAGIEQFF	TGTGCCAGCAGCCGTGCGGGGATTGAGCAGTTCTTC
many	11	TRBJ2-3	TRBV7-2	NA	CASTRTDTQYF	TGTGCCAGCACCCGCACAGATACGCAGTATTTT
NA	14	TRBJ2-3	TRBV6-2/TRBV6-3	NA	CASITRVTPDTQYF	TGTGCCAGCATCACCCGGGTTACTCCAGATACGCAGTATTTT
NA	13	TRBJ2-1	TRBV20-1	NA	CSARGGLGNEQFF	TGCAGTGCTAGAGGGGGACTTGGCAATGAGCAGTTCTTC
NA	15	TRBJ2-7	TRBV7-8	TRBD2	CASSLGRTSGYEQYF	TGTGCCAGCAGCTTAGGGAGGACTAGCGGCTACGAGCAGTACTTC
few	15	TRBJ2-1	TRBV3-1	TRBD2	CASTIAGGPRNEQFF	TGTGCCAGCACCATAGCGGGAGGGCCGAGGAATGAGCAGTTCTTC
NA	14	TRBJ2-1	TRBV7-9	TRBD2	CASSSELAGVEQFF	TGTGCCAGCAGCTCAGAACTAGCGGGAGTTGAGCAGTTCTTC
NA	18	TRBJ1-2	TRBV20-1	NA	CSARGHGQRPQNSYGYTF	TGCAGTGCTAGGGGCCACGGACAGAGACCACAGAATTCCTATGGCTACACCTTC
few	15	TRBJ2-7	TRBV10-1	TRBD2	CASSEGTGGPYEQYF	TGCGCCAGCAGTGAAGGAACGGGAGGGCCGTACGAGCAGTACTTC
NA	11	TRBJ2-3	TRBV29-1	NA	CSVDQPDTQYF	TGCAGCGTTGACCAACCAGATACGCAGTATTTT
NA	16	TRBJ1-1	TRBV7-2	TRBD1	CASSARRAGTGTEAFF	TGTGCCAGCAGCGCTAGGAGAGCCGGGACAGGGACTGAAGCTTTCTTT
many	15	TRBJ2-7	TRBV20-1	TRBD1	CSARRPRTGGVEQYF	TGCAGTGCTAGGCGTCCGAGGACAGGGGGTGTCGAGCAGTACTTC
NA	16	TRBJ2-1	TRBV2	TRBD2	CASSEATAGVIVEQFF	TGTGCCAGCAGTGAAGCCACAGCGGGAGTAATTGTTGAGCAGTTCTTC
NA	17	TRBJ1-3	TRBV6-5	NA	CASSLWNGGGSGNTIYF	TGTGCCAGCAGTTTATGGAATGGGGGTGGTTCTGGAAACACCATATATTTT
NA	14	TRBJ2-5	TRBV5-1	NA	CASSLGTAGETQYF	TGCGCCAGCAGCTTGGGTACAGCCGGAGAGACCCAGTACTTC
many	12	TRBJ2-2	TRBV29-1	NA	CSGSGNTGELFF	TGCAGCGGTAGCGGGAACACCGGGGAGCTGTTTTTT
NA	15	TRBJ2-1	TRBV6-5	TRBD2	CASSYRLAGDNEQFF	TGTGCCAGCAGTTACCGACTAGCGGGGGACAATGAGCAGTTCTTC
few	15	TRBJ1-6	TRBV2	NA	CASRGPNVVNSPLHF	TGTGCCAGCAGGGGTCCCAACGTTGTTAATTCACCCCTCCACTTT
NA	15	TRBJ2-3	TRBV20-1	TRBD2	CSAGPSGWGTDTQYF	TGCAGTGCCGGTCCTAGCGGGTGGGGCACAGATACGCAGTATTTT
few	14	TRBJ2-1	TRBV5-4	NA	CASSPGTWGNEQFF	TGTGCCAGCAGCCCTGGGACGTGGGGCAATGAGCAGTTCTTC
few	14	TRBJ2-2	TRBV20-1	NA	CSATLSENTGELFF	TGCAGTGCTACTCTTTCGGAGAACACCGGGGAGCTGTTTTTT
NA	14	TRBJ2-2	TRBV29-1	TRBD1	CSADRGGVFGELFF	TGCAGCGCCGACAGGGGTGGGGTTTTCGGGGAGCTGTTTTTT
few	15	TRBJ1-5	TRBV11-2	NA	CASSLGGSSYQPQHF	TGTGCCAGCAGCTTAGGGGGCTCAAGTTATCAGCCCCAGCATTTT
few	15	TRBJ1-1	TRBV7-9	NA	CASSLGVGVATEAFF	TGTGCCAGCAGCTTAGGGGTAGGGGTGGCCACTGAAGCTTTCTTT
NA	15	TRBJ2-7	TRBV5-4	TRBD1	CASSPDRGTTYEQYF	TGTGCCAGCAGCCCCGACAGGGGGACCACCTACGAGCAGTACTTC
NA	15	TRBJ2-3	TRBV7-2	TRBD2	CASSSPSGNTDTQYF	TGTGCCAGCAGCTCTCCTAGCGGGAACACAGATACGCAGTATTTT
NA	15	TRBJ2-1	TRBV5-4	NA	CASSLQLTSYNEQFF	TGTGCCAGCAGCTTGCAGCTCACGTCCTACAATGAGCAGTTCTTC
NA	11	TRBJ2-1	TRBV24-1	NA	CATSVVNEQFF	TGTGCCACCAGTGTAGTTAATGAGCAGTTCTTC
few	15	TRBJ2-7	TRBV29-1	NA	CSVEDWTATSYEQYF	TGCAGCGTTGAAGATTGGACAGCCACTTCCTACGAGCAGTACTTC
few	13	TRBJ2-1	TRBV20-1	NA	CSPKSSSYNEQFF	TGCAGTCCTAAATCGAGCTCCTACAATGAGCAGTTCTTC
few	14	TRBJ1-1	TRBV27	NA	CASSFRRGLTEAFF	TGTGCCAGCAGTTTTCGGCGGGGGCTGACTGAAGCTTTCTTT